This TCR beta chain was obtained from a study of Ad26.COV2.S vaccination and SARS-CoV-2 variants. The treatment: 15 to 20 received Ad26.COV2.S at low or high dose, single or two shots; 5 received placebo; per-sample allocation not given. Vaccine and placebo recipients were sampled on day 63 after the first injection. This CDR3 is built from 14 residues. V shed 6 bases, J shed 4 bases, and the junction held 8 bases outside the gene matches. In germline, CDR1 is MNHEY, CDR2 SMNVEV (reference sequence). Clones were sequenced by immunoSEQ multiplex PCR, and TCRdb holds only the in-frame ones, with some missing. The table includes roughly 680,000 clones, roughly 90% detected once.

This chain links TRBV27 with TRBJ1-2; 7 bases are shared with TRBD1. This clonotype originated in a person aged 18 to 65 who received the Ad26.COV2.S COVID-19 vaccine or a placebo. Sequences were derived from peripheral blood, sampled in a trial of Ad26.COV2.S vaccine versus placebo. The chain's CDR3 is CASRPTGEVYGYTF. DNA of the CDR3: TGTGCCAGCAGGCCTACAGGGGAGGTCTATGGCTACACCTTC.